What follows are 25 T cell receptor beta chains derived from one specimen sequenced in a study of blood T cell repertoires in COVID-19. The data were produced by immunoSEQ multiplex PCR, yet TCRdb's version contains in-frame clones alone and is incomplete. The data show some 160,000 clones, with about 88% seen just once and roughly 2% held by the top ten. Sequencing input: peripheral blood. Every receptor here comes from a man in his fifties who had recovered from COVID-19.

This sequence joins TRBV2 and TRBJ2-1; TRBD1 agrees at 8 bases. The germline V gene encodes CDR1 SNHLY and CDR2 FYNNEI. CDR3 length: 15 residues. Trimming removed 6 bases from V and 4 bases from J; junction bases left unmatched: 8. CDR3 amino acids: CASSLRTGNYNEQFF. DNA of the CDR3: TGTGCCAGCAGCCTAAGGACAGGGAATTACAATGAGCAGTTCTTC.

The gene calls are TRBV6-4 and TRBJ1-5; weak D call: TRBD1 (6 bases). Germline CDR1 is MRHNA and CDR2 is SNTAGT. This CDR3 is 17 amino acids long. Trimming left V 8 bases short and J 0 bases short, with 20 bases between. The CDR3 DNA follows: TGTGCCAGCTCCCGAAAAGGGCAGGGGAATAGCAATCAGCCCCAGCATTTT. It yields the protein CASSRKGQGNSNQPQHF.

The chain is built from TRBV28 and TRBJ2-7; unclear D gene. Germline V CDR1 and CDR2: MDHEN, SYDVKM. The V end was cut by 3 bases, the J end by 6 bases, with 6 bases between. The CDR3 totals 11 residues. The CDR3 sequence is CASSLSREQYF. DNA of the CDR3: TGTGCCAGCAGTTTGTCCCGCGAGCAGTACTTC.

Only one count was recorded for this clone. The chain links TRBV14 to TRBJ2-7, with a tentative D call TRBD1 (5 bases). This CDR3 is 16 amino acids long. CDR1 and CDR2 (germline): SGHDN, FVKESK. The V end lost 0 bases, the J end lost 4 bases, and 16 bases lay between the germline ends. This chain's CDR3 is CASSQEGQGRSYEQYF. CDR3 bases: TGTGCCAGCAGCCAAGAGGGGCAGGGAAGATCGTACGAGCAGTACTTC.

V usage is TRBV27 and J usage is TRBJ1-1; maybe TRBD1 (5 bases). The CDR3 is 15 residues long. Germline values: CDR1 MNHEY, CDR2 SMNVEV (reference sequence). The germline V and J ends were trimmed by 3 bases and 5 bases, with 16 bases remaining between them. For the CDR3, the DNA is TGTGCCAGCAGTTTCCGTTGGGGGGTGGAAACTGAAGCTTTCTTT. The encoded protein is CASSFRWGVETEAFF.

The CDR3 loop reads CASSFGRVGGNTIYF. DNA for the CDR3: TGTGCCAGCAGCTTCGGCAGGGTAGGCGGAAACACCATATATTTT. The gene calls are TRBV7-2 and TRBJ1-3; D might be TRBD1 (5 bases). V was trimmed by 3 bases and J by 4 bases, leaving 13 bases between them. The CDR3 spans 15 residues. CDR1 and CDR2 from the germline V gene are SGHTA and FQGNSA.

As to this clone: One junction end disagrees with the germline gene, perhaps due to a read error. This chain uses TRBV14 with TRBJ2-7, with a possible D match to TRBD1 (6 bases). Germline CDR1 is SGHDN and CDR2 is FVKESK. The CDR3 has 13 amino acids. CDR3 DNA sequence: TGTGCCAGCAGCCAAGATCTAAGCGGCCGACAGGACTTC. Encoded protein: CASSQDLSGRQDF.

This clone was seen only once. V usage is TRBV30 and J usage is TRBJ1-6; 7 nucleotides agree with TRBD1. Germline V CDR1 and CDR2: GTSNPN, SVGIG (reference sequence). The junction had 8 bases not matched to a gene; V was cut back by 2 bases and J by 7 bases. This CDR3 region has 15 residues. DNA of the CDR3: TGTGCCTGGAGTCCAAAGACAGGGAAGAATTCACCCCTCCACTTT. This encodes CAWSPKTGKNSPLHF. The full variable domain, with the rest looked up from reference TRBV30 and TRBJ1-6, is SQTIHQWPATLVQPVGSPLSLECTVEGTSNPNLYWYRQAAGRGLQLLFYSVGIGQISSEVPQNLSASRPQDRQFILSSKKLLLSDSGFYLCAWSPKTGKNSPLHFGNGTRLTVT.

The chain combines TRBV5-1 with TRBJ2-2; TRBD1 is a possible D gene (5 bases). CDR1 and CDR2 from the germline V gene are SGHRS and YFSETQ. V lost 2 bases and J 3 bases, leaving 11 bases between the germline ends. The CDR3 covers 15 residues. The CDR3 DNA reads TGCGCCAGCAGCTTCCAGGGAACCGACACCGGGGAGCTGTTTTTT. Translating gives CASSFQGTDTGELFF.

This clone occurred a few times. The chain recombines TRBV24-1 with TRBJ2-2; maybe TRBD2 (6 bases). The CDR3 contains 16 residues. Trimming took off 3 bases at V and 3 bases at J, with 13 bases between the two ends. Germline values: CDR1 KGHDR, CDR2 SFDVKD. The CDR3 reads CATSDRLGDYTGELFF. CDR3 in DNA: TGTGCCACCAGTGATCGATTAGGGGACTACACCGGGGAGCTGTTTTTT.

The sample holds one count of this clone. This rearrangement joins TRBV5-6 to TRBJ1-2; the D gene is possibly TRBD1 (5 bases). CDR3 length equals 14 residues. Between the trimmed V and J ends, which lost 1 base and 8 bases, there was a span of 15 bases. Germline assignment: CDR1 SGHDT and CDR2 YYEEEE. CDR3 sequence reads: CASSLWTTDRGYTF. CDR3 DNA: TGTGCCAGCAGCTTGTGGACAACCGATAGGGGCTACACCTTC.

V and J are TRBV5-6 and TRBJ1-2; TRBD1 is a possible D gene (5 bases). The germline CDR1 and CDR2 sequences are SGHDT and YYEEEE. Trimming removed 1 base from V and 4 bases from J, with 14 bases in between. The CDR3 totals 15 residues. The CDR3 reads CASSLWRGSLYGYTF. In DNA, the CDR3 is TGTGCCAGCAGCTTGTGGAGGGGATCCCTCTATGGCTACACCTTC. Filled out from reference TRBV5-6 and TRBJ1-2, the complete variable domain reads DAGVTQSPTHLIKTRGQQVTLRCSPKSGHDTVSWYQQALGQGPQFIFQYYEEEERQRGNFPDRFSGHQFPNYSSELNVNALLLGDSALYLCASSLWRGSLYGYTFGSGTRLTVV.

The gene calls are TRBV11-2 and TRBJ2-5; D is perhaps TRBD2 (5 bases). This CDR3 has 15 amino acids. CDR1 is SGHAT and CDR2 is FQNNGV in the germline V gene. V was cut by 5 bases and J by 4 bases, with 17 bases left in between. This CDR3 is CASSKGEGSRETQYF. The CDR3, as DNA: TGTGCCAGCAGCAAGGGAGAGGGTAGCCGAGAGACCCAGTACTTC.

The rearrangement links TRBV9 to TRBJ2-3, with D perhaps TRBD2 (6 bases). There are 13 residues in the CDR3. Trimming cost V 4 bases and J 8 bases, with 14 bases left between them. Germline CDR1 reads SGDLS; CDR2 reads YYNGEE. The CDR3: CASSPILGGTQYF. CDR3 DNA sequence: TGTGCCAGCAGCCCCATCTTGGGGGGTACGCAGTATTTT. Full variable domain (missing parts from reference TRBV9 and TRBJ2-3): DSGVTQTPKHLITATGQRVTLRCSPRSGDLSVYWYQQSLDQGLQFLIQYYNGEERAKGNILERFSAQQFPDLHSELNLSSLELGDSALYFCASSPILGGTQYFGPGTRLTVL.

This clone has just one count. V and J are TRBV29-1 and TRBJ2-1, with 7 bases aligning to TRBD2. V lost 5 bases, J lost 8 bases, and 12 bases stayed unmatched. The germline V gene has CDR1 SQVTM and CDR2 ANQGSEA. CDR3 length: 14 amino acids. The CDR3 DNA is TGCAGCGTTACCCGCCGGGTGGGGAGGGATGAGCAGTTCTTC. It is translated as CSVTRRVGRDEQFF.

V usage is TRBV2 and J usage is TRBJ1-5; 10 nucleotides agree with TRBD1. Looked up from germline, CDR1 is SNHLY and CDR2 is FYNNEI. The CDR3 is 15 residues long. J gave up 4 bases and V 6 bases, and 6 bases lay outside the gene matches. In DNA, the CDR3 is TGTGCCAGCAGAGTGGACAGGGGGAGAAATCAGCCCCAGCATTTT. Protein: CASRVDRGRNQPQHF.

This clone was observed once. The V and J genes are TRBV9 and TRBJ2-3; 8 bases match TRBD1. CDR1 SGDLS and CDR2 YYNGEE come from the germline V gene. The trim removed 0 bases at V and 9 bases at J, leaving 6 bases unmatched. CDR3 size: 14 residues. CDR3 protein: CASSVGVTGDTQYF. In DNA, the CDR3 is TGTGCCAGCAGCGTAGGGGTGACAGGGGACACGCAGTATTTT. Looking up the rest from reference TRBV9 and TRBJ2-3 gives the full variable domain: DSGVTQTPKHLITATGQRVTLRCSPRSGDLSVYWYQQSLDQGLQFLIQYYNGEERAKGNILERFSAQQFPDLHSELNLSSLELGDSALYFCASSVGVTGDTQYFGPGTRLTVL.

The chain links TRBV28 to TRBJ1-2, with 7 bases identical to TRBD1. The germline CDR1 and CDR2 sequences are MDHEN and SYDVKM. V gave up 2 bases and J gave up 1 base; unmatched junction bases: 10. This CDR3 has 17 residues. This chain's CDR3 is CASSLRSRGHFNYGYTF. In DNA, the CDR3 is TGTGCCAGCAGTTTAAGGTCGAGGGGGCACTTTAACTATGGCTACACCTTC.

The J gene is TRBJ2-1, the V gene TRBV15; D perhaps matches TRBD1 (6 bases). The germline V and J ends were trimmed by 6 bases and 6 bases, with 9 bases remaining between them. The germline V gene has CDR1 LNHNV and CDR2 YYDKDF (reference sequence). This CDR3 is 12 amino acids long. The CDR3 nucleotides read TGTGCCACCAGTCTACAGGGCAATGAGCAGTTCTTC. It encodes CATSLQGNEQFF.

The table lists this clone with a few counts. The gene calls are TRBV28 and TRBJ1-1; 9 nucleotides line up with TRBD1. CDR1 MDHEN and CDR2 SYDVKM come from the germline V gene. This CDR3 has 16 amino acids. V dropped 3 bases and J dropped 4; count of bases not matched to a gene: 9. DNA for the CDR3: TGTGCCAGCAGTTTTCAACAGGGGGCTTGGAGCACTGAAGCTTTCTTT. Translating gives CASSFQQGAWSTEAFF.

This clone was detected only once. The gene calls are TRBV7-2 and TRBJ2-3; 10 bases align to TRBD2. The CDR3 runs 17 residues. The germline V gene has CDR1 SGHTA and CDR2 FQGNSA. The V and J ends lost 5 bases and 1 base, in that order; junction bases with no gene match: 9. Written as DNA, the CDR3 is TGTGCCAGCAGCCCTCAGCGGGGGGGCCGGGGCACAGATACGCAGTATTTT. Encoded protein: CASSPQRGGRGTDTQYF. The entire variable domain, with the rest obtained from reference TRBV7-2 and TRBJ2-3, is as follows: GAGVSQSPSNKVTEKGKDVELRCDPISGHTALYWYRQSLGQGLEFLIYFQGNSAPDKSGLPSDRFSAERTGGSVSTLTIQRTQQEDSAVYLCASSPQRGGRGTDTQYFGPGTRLTVL.

The chain combines TRBV30 with TRBJ1-1; TRBD1 matches 10 bases. The CDR3 is 16 residues long. The germline gives CDR1 GTSNPN, CDR2 SVGIG (reference sequence). Trimming at V came to 4 bases and at J to 1 base, leaving 9 bases not matched to a gene. CDR3 nucleotides: TGTGCCTGGACCTCCCGACAGGGGGCTAGGAACACTGAAGCTTTCTTT. Its protein is CAWTSRQGARNTEAFF.

This chain connects TRBV19 to TRBJ1-5; 7 nucleotides line up with TRBD1. The junction had 6 bases not matched to a gene; V was cut back by 6 bases and J by 4 bases. Germline CDR1 is LNHDA and CDR2 is SQIVND (reference sequence). The CDR3 has 14 residues. DNA of the CDR3: TGTGCCAGTAGACCGGGACAGTATAATCAGCCCCAGCATTTT. Its protein product is CASRPGQYNQPQHF.

The V and J genes are TRBV27 and TRBJ1-2; D might be TRBD1 (6 bases). The V end was cut by 6 bases, the J end by 2 bases, with 16 bases between. Per germline, CDR1 MNHEY and CDR2 SMNVEV (reference sequence). This CDR3 region has 15 residues. This CDR3 is CASRSILTGNYGYTF. In nucleotides, the CDR3 is TGTGCCAGCAGATCAATACTTACAGGGAACTATGGCTACACCTTC.

This chain links TRBV5-6 with TRBJ2-7; 7 bases align to TRBD2. The V segment lost 4 bases and the J segment 2 bases; nucleotides outside the gene matches: 6. CDR3 length equals 14 residues. Germline assignment: CDR1 SGHDT and CDR2 YYEEEE. CDR3 region: CASSLRGLTYEQYF. DNA of the CDR3: TGTGCCAGCAGCCTTCGGGGACTAACCTACGAGCAGTACTTC.